This T cell receptor beta chain was sequenced in a study of PD-L1 blockade in urothelial cancer. Study information: Blood analyses occurred 3 weeks (second dose) and 6 weeks post treatment start.

Germline V gene lookup returns CDR1 KGHSH and CDR2 LQKENI. The CDR3 runs 12 residues. V was clipped by 5 bases and J by 3 bases, with 7 bases between them. Time point of the sample: pretreatment peripheral blood. Assay: immunoSEQ multiplex PCR; the TCRdb copy retains only in-frame clones and omits some. The data hold around 40,000 clones, with just over 90% observed a single time. The receptor was isolated from a woman aged 55-70 years with urothelial cancer. V gene TRBV18 combines with J gene TRBJ1-1; no firm D call. This specimen consisted of PBMCs, obtained around atezolizumab (anti-PD-L1) treatment. In nucleotides, the CDR3 is TGTGCCAGCTCATCGAGGGACACTGAAGCTTTCTTT. It is translated as CASSSRDTEAFF.